This T cell receptor beta chain comes out of a study of blood T cell repertoires in COVID-19. On the study more broadly: COVID-19 samples from acute and convalescent phases originated in the United States, Italy and Spain. Sample material is recorded as cDNA or gDNA derived from T cells, B-cell-depleted T cells, or PBMCs.

The CDR3 covers 17 residues. The V and J ends lost 0 bases and 3 bases, in that order; junction bases with no gene match: 8. Looked up from germline, CDR1 is SEHNR and CDR2 is FQNEAQ (reference sequence). Per the original data handling: For nucleated cells, counts were estimated from reference gene primer amplification. Method: immunoSEQ multiplex PCR; TCRdb's copy keeps in-frame clones and lacks some. D and trimming were read from the DNA, whereas the V and J calls and clone size are those reported in that table. The table has about 190,000 clones, approximately 81% seen once. Material: peripheral blood. The TCR comes from a human donor in a cohort sampled during active COVID-19. The chain carries TRBV7-9 and TRBJ2-3, with 8 bases fitting TRBD2. The CDR3 here is CASSLAMDSGGTDTQYF. In DNA, the CDR3 is TGTGCCAGCAGCTTAGCGATGGATTCGGGGGGGACAGATACGCAGTATTTT.